These 29 T cell receptor beta chains share one sample of origin, sequenced in a study of T cells in tumors after PD-1 blockade. Profiled with immunoSEQ multiplex PCR; TCRdb holds only in-frame clones, not every one. The table lists more than 6,500 clones, around 74% of them singletons, with roughly 8.3% in the top ten. The source was tumor tissue, collected after anti-PD-1 treatment. The source of these receptors is a human donor with basal cell carcinoma.

This clone has more than one count but fewer than ten. The CDR3 sequence is CASSLVTSGGNEQFF. For the CDR3, the DNA is TGCGCCAGCAGCTTGGTGACTAGCGGGGGAAATGAGCAGTTCTTC. The chain has TRBV5-1 and TRBJ2-1, with TRBD2 identical over 12 bases. This CDR3 is built from 15 residues. The V gene end was trimmed by 0 bases and the J gene end by 7 bases; junction bases not matched to a gene: 2. CDR1 and CDR2 (germline): SGHRS, YFSETQ.

The J gene is TRBJ2-1, the V gene TRBV7-9, with 9 bases fitting TRBD2. CDR3 length: 19 amino acids. Germline CDR1 SEHNR, CDR2 FQNEAQ (reference sequence). V dropped 2 bases and J dropped 8; count of bases not matched to a gene: 19. The CDR3 region has the DNA TGTGCCAGCAGCTTAAGAACTCCTTTAGCGGGAGATCTGTATCATGAGCAGTTCTTC. Protein sequence: CASSLRTPLAGDLYHEQFF.

The chain joins TRBV15 to TRBJ2-1; the D is unclear. The V gene's germline CDR1 is LNHNV and CDR2 YYDKDF (reference sequence). Deletions cut 1 base from V and 6 bases from J, with 13 bases between. This CDR3 spans 15 amino acids. This chain's CDR3 is CATSRVRESINEQFF. DNA for the CDR3: TGTGCCACCAGCAGAGTTAGGGAAAGTATCAATGAGCAGTTCTTC.

This clone showed up just a few times. The genes are TRBV6-5 and TRBJ2-6; D ambiguous. The CDR3 is made up of 15 amino acids. The V gene's germline CDR1 is MNHEY and CDR2 SVGAGI. Between the trimmed V and J ends, which lost 11 bases and 0 bases, there was a span of 14 bases. CDR3 sequence (DNA): TGTGCCTCAACCTTAGGGTACTCTGGGGCCAACGTCCTGACTTTC. Its translation: CASTLGYSGANVLTF.

The chain is built from TRBV19 and TRBJ2-7, with D perhaps matching TRBD2 (7 bases). The CDR3 extends over 14 amino acids. Looked up from germline, CDR1 is LNHDA and CDR2 is SQIVND (reference sequence). Trimming stripped 5 bases from V and 6 bases from J, with 17 bases between. This chain's CDR3 is CASSGGARESEQYF. CDR3 nucleotides: TGTGCCAGTAGTGGGGGGGCCCGAGAATCCGAGCAGTACTTC.

This clone was seen only once. The chain joins TRBV7-9 to TRBJ2-5; 9 bases are a match to TRBD2. The CDR3 is 15 residues long. V dropped 4 bases and J dropped 5; count of bases not matched to a gene: 8. The germline V gene encodes CDR1 SEHNR and CDR2 FQNEAQ (reference sequence). Written as DNA, the CDR3 is TGTGCCAGCAGCTCGGATGGGGGACTAGCCGAGACCCAGTACTTC. Translated, it gives CASSSDGGLAETQYF.

The chain carries TRBV5-1 and TRBJ2-1, with 7 bases matching TRBD2. The CDR3 has 15 residues. V was clipped by 4 bases and J by 7 bases; unmatched bases: 11. The germline gives CDR1 SGHRS, CDR2 YFSETQ. This chain's CDR3 is CASSLGGQSGNEQFF. The CDR3 nucleotides are TGCGCCAGCAGCCTGGGAGGGCAGTCGGGGAATGAGCAGTTCTTC.

This clone appeared a few times. The V call is TRBV4-1, the J call TRBJ2-1; 8 nucleotides line up with TRBD2. J gave up 4 bases and V 0 bases, and 14 bases lay outside the gene matches. The germline V gene encodes CDR1 MGHRA and CDR2 YSYEKL. This CDR3 is built from 19 residues. CDR3: CASSQEATGSAGGYNEQFF. CDR3 sequence (DNA): TGCGCCAGCAGCCAAGAAGCCACCGGTTCGGCGGGAGGATACAATGAGCAGTTCTTC.

Sample share makes this clone medium-sized. The V gene is TRBV24-1, the J gene TRBJ2-3; D ambiguous. Germline V gene sequence: CDR1 KGHDR, CDR2 SFDVKD. This CDR3 contains 16 residues. V gave up 0 bases and J gave up 3 bases, with 12 bases separating them. This chain's CDR3 is CATSDLMGMSTDTQYF. The CDR3, as DNA: TGTGCCACCAGTGATTTGATGGGGATGTCGACAGATACGCAGTATTTT.

This chain uses TRBV28 with TRBJ2-3, with D perhaps TRBD1 (5 bases). This CDR3 is built from 14 residues. Deletions cut 3 bases from V and 2 bases from J, with 9 bases between. Germline V gene sequence: CDR1 MDHEN, CDR2 SYDVKM. CDR3 region: CASSLDKLTDTQYF. CDR3 bases: TGTGCCAGCAGTTTGGACAAGCTCACAGATACGCAGTATTTT.

The rearrangement joins TRBV6-5 to TRBJ2-3; D gene ambiguous. V dropped 2 bases and J dropped 0 bases, with 12 bases sitting between them. Germline CDR1 and CDR2: MNHEY and SVGAGI. The CDR3 spans 16 residues. DNA of the CDR3: TGTGCCAGCAGTTACAACAGACCATATAGCACAGATACGCAGTATTTT. Residues: CASSYNRPYSTDTQYF.

The chain is built from TRBV7-2 and TRBJ1-2; D is undetermined. Germline values: CDR1 SGHTA, CDR2 FQGNSA. CDR3 size: 14 residues. The V end lost 4 bases, the J end lost 4 bases, and 13 bases lay between the germline ends. CDR3 nucleotide sequence: TGTGCCAGCAGCTCCCGGCGGGGAATCTATGGCTACACCTTC. Translated: CASSSRRGIYGYTF. Filled out from reference TRBV7-2 and TRBJ1-2, the complete variable domain reads GAGVSQSPSNKVTEKGKDVELRCDPISGHTALYWYRQSLGQGLEFLIYFQGNSAPDKSGLPSDRFSAERTGGSVSTLTIQRTQQEDSAVYLCASSSRRGIYGYTFGSGTRLTVV.

This clone was observed a handful of times. The CDR3 DNA reads as TGCGCCAGCAGCACACGGGGGTTCGGGCACAATGAGCAGTTCTTC. As protein: CASSTRGFGHNEQFF. J is TRBJ2-1 and V is TRBV4-1, with a possible D match to TRBD2 (6 bases). CDR3 size: 15 residues. V dropped 5 bases and J dropped 5 bases, with 16 bases sitting between them. CDR1 and CDR2 from the germline V gene are MGHRA and YSYEKL.

This clone was counted only a few times. J is TRBJ2-1 and V is TRBV7-9; D is tentatively TRBD1 or TRBD2 (5 bases each). CDR3 length: 12 residues. Germline-derived CDR1 and CDR2 are SEHNR and FQNEAQ (reference sequence). The V end was cut by 1 base, the J end by 16 bases, with 14 bases between. Here the CDR3 reads CASSLGGTPGFF. CDR3 nucleotide sequence: TGTGCCAGCAGCTTAGGAGGGACCCCGGGTTTCTTC.

This clone was detected a few times. J is TRBJ1-1 and V is TRBV29-1; D call uncertain. Germline lookup yields CDR1 SQVTM and CDR2 ANQGSEA. CDR3 length: 13 residues. V gave up 6 bases and J gave up 8 bases, with 19 bases separating them. CDR3 bases: TGCAGCGTCTGCGCTTCCCCGGGGAAGGAAGCTTTCTTT. As protein: CSVCASPGKEAFF. Filled out from reference TRBV29-1 and TRBJ1-1, the complete variable domain reads SAVISQKPSRDICQRGTSLTIQCQVDSQVTMMFWYRQQPGQSLTLIATANQGSEATYESGFVIDKFPISRPNLTFSTLTVSNMSPEDSSIYLCSVCASPGKEAFFGQGTRLTVV.

V is TRBV6-4 and J is TRBJ1-1; 9 bases are a match to TRBD1. CDR1 and CDR2 from the germline V gene are MRHNA and SNTAGT. This CDR3 has 13 amino acids. V lost 6 bases, J lost 1 base, and 0 bases stayed unmatched. The CDR3 sequence is CASRDRGNTEAFF. In nucleotides, the CDR3 is TGTGCCAGCAGGGACAGGGGGAACACTGAAGCTTTCTTT.

J is TRBJ2-1 and V is TRBV6-5; D is undetermined. CDR3 length equals 14 residues. Trimming took 2 bases from V and 1 from J, leaving 6 bases between them. Per germline, CDR1 MNHEY and CDR2 SVGAGI. CDR3 in DNA: TGTGCCAGCAGTTACACCCCATCCTACAATGAGCAGTTCTTC. Translation gives CASSYTPSYNEQFF.

V and J are TRBV18 and TRBJ1-3; no reliable D call. The CDR3 totals 16 residues. The germline gives CDR1 KGHSH, CDR2 LQKENI. V shed 3 bases and J shed 0 bases, with 12 bases lying between them. DNA of the CDR3: TGTGCCAGCTCACCCTCGACCGGAGGCTCTGGAAACACCATATATTTT. Its translation is CASSPSTGGSGNTIYF.

V and J are TRBV5-5 and TRBJ1-5; 10 bases align to TRBD1. The J segment lost 5 bases and the V segment lost 4 bases, leaving 6 bases of the junction unmatched. CDR1 SGHKS and CDR2 YYEKEE come from the germline V gene (reference sequence). This CDR3 is built from 15 residues. As DNA, the CDR3 is TGTGCCAGCAGCGCAAGGACAGGGGGAGATCAGCCCCAGCATTTT. Its translation is CASSARTGGDQPQHF.

This clone was recorded a few times. The V call is TRBV2, the J call TRBJ1-5; TRBD1 might be the D (5 bases). CDR3 length equals 14 residues. Looked up from germline, CDR1 is SNHLY and CDR2 is FYNNEI. V was pared by 6 bases and J by 2 bases, with 11 bases between. For the CDR3, the DNA is TGTGCCAGCAGAGCCGACAGTGGCAATCAGCCCCAGCATTTT. As protein: CASRADSGNQPQHF.

The chain employs TRBV5-1 and TRBJ2-5; TRBD1 matches at 7 bases. The CDR3 runs to 16 residues. With V trimmed by 0 bases and J by 9 bases, 14 bases remained unmatched. The germline V gene has CDR1 SGHRS and CDR2 YFSETQ. CDR3 bases: TGCGCCAGCAGCTTGGAACCCGGGACAGTGGGTGCGGCCCAGTACTTC. Protein product: CASSLEPGTVGAAQYF.

The table lists this clone with a count of one. The V call is TRBV2, the J call TRBJ2-3; D perhaps matches TRBD1 (6 bases). This CDR3 comprises 17 residues. The V end lost 8 bases, the J end lost 0 bases, and 21 bases lay between the germline ends. From germline, CDR1 is SNHLY and CDR2 FYNNEI. CDR3 in DNA: TGTGCCAGCCCAAAAGGTAGGACAGAAATTAGCACAGATACGCAGTATTTT. Its protein product is CASPKGRTEISTDTQYF.

This clone ranks as medium-sized. V and J are TRBV6-4 and TRBJ1-5; 7 bases are shared with TRBD1. Losses at the gene ends were 3 bases for V and 0 bases for J; bases not matched to a gene: 5. CDR3 length equals 16 residues. Germline CDR1 and CDR2: MRHNA and SNTAGT. The CDR3 DNA follows: TGTGCCAGCAGTGAAACAGGGGCCTATAGCAATCAGCCCCAGCATTTT. Translated, it gives CASSETGAYSNQPQHF.

This clone was observed a handful of times. The chain employs TRBV4-1 and TRBJ1-2, with D tentatively TRBD1 (6 bases). V lost 4 bases, J lost 7 bases, and 16 bases lay in between. Looked up from germline, CDR1 is MGHRA and CDR2 is YSYEKL. This CDR3 contains 14 residues. The CDR3 coding sequence is TGCGCCAGCAGCCCCGGGGGGGGCTGGGGTGGCTACACCTTC. It translates to CASSPGGGWGGYTF.

The chain couples TRBV4-2 to TRBJ2-3, with 9 positions matching TRBD2. This CDR3 has 17 amino acids. The germline V gene has CDR1 LGHNA and CDR2 YNFKEQ. After removal of 4 bases from V and 3 bases from J, the junction contained 11 bases not matched to a gene. CDR3 in DNA: TGTGCCAGCAGCCCGCAGCGGGGGAGCGGGGGGACAGATACGCAGTATTTT. Protein sequence: CASSPQRGSGGTDTQYF.

This chain joins TRBV7-2 and TRBJ2-1; TRBD1 is a possible D gene (6 bases). Trimming left V 5 bases short and J 9 bases short, with 14 bases between. Germline CDR1 reads SGHTA; CDR2 reads FQGNSA. This CDR3 has 13 amino acids. The CDR3 spells CASSEDRRGEQFF. Here the CDR3 DNA reads TGTGCCAGCAGCGAGGACAGACGCGGTGAGCAGTTCTTC. The variable domain in full, with the rest retrieved from reference TRBV7-2 and TRBJ2-1, is GAGVSQSPSNKVTEKGKDVELRCDPISGHTALYWYRQSLGQGLEFLIYFQGNSAPDKSGLPSDRFSAERTGGSVSTLTIQRTQQEDSAVYLCASSEDRRGEQFFGPGTRLTVL.

This clone was observed once. The chain uses TRBV19 and TRBJ2-1; 7 bases are a match to TRBD2. Per the germline V gene, CDR1 is LNHDA and CDR2 is SQIVND (reference sequence). V was clipped by 10 bases and J by 3 bases; unmatched bases: 9. This CDR3 has 14 amino acids. This CDR3 is CAIAQRGNYNEQFF. The CDR3 DNA reads TGTGCCATCGCACAGCGGGGAAACTACAATGAGCAGTTCTTC.

Written as DNA, the CDR3 is TGTGCCGGGCTACTAACAGGGGGCACTGAGCAGTTCTTC. This sequence encodes CAGLLTGGTEQFF. The V call is TRBV6-5, the J call TRBJ2-1, with TRBD1 identical over 9 bases. The CDR3 extends over 13 amino acids. V was clipped by 11 bases and J by 9 bases; unmatched bases: 11. The germline V gene encodes CDR1 MNHEY and CDR2 SVGAGI.

This clone was detected a few times. The rearrangement links TRBV15 to TRBJ1-2; 7 positions agree with TRBD1. From germline, CDR1 is LNHNV and CDR2 YYDKDF (reference sequence). CDR3 size: 14 residues. Trimming removed 4 bases from V and 1 base from J; junction bases left unmatched: 3. As DNA, the CDR3 is TGTGCCACCAGCACGGGACAGAATAACTATGGCTACACCTTC. Protein sequence: CATSTGQNNYGYTF.